This paragraph covers one TCR beta chain sequence. The data derive from a study of blood T cell repertoires in COVID-19. Study background: Specimens from acute and convalescent COVID-19 originated in the United States, Italy and Spain. Sources were T cells, B-cell-depleted T cells, or PBMCs; the material itself was cDNA or gDNA.

The assay was immunoSEQ multiplex PCR, and TCRdb's table has in-frame clones only and misses some. The sample has tens of thousands of clones; around 86% are singletons. V lost 4 bases, J lost 3 bases, and 12 bases lay in between. Germline CDR1 reads MGHRA; CDR2 reads YSYEKL. The CDR3 extends over 14 amino acids. The chain recombines TRBV4-1 with TRBJ1-2; D gene uncertain. This TCR came from a woman aged 80 or older with active or convalescent COVID-19. The sample taken for sequencing was peripheral blood. DNA for the CDR3: TGCGCCAGCAGCCCAGGAGGAAGGGACTATGGCTACACCTTC. This codes for CASSPGGRDYGYTF.